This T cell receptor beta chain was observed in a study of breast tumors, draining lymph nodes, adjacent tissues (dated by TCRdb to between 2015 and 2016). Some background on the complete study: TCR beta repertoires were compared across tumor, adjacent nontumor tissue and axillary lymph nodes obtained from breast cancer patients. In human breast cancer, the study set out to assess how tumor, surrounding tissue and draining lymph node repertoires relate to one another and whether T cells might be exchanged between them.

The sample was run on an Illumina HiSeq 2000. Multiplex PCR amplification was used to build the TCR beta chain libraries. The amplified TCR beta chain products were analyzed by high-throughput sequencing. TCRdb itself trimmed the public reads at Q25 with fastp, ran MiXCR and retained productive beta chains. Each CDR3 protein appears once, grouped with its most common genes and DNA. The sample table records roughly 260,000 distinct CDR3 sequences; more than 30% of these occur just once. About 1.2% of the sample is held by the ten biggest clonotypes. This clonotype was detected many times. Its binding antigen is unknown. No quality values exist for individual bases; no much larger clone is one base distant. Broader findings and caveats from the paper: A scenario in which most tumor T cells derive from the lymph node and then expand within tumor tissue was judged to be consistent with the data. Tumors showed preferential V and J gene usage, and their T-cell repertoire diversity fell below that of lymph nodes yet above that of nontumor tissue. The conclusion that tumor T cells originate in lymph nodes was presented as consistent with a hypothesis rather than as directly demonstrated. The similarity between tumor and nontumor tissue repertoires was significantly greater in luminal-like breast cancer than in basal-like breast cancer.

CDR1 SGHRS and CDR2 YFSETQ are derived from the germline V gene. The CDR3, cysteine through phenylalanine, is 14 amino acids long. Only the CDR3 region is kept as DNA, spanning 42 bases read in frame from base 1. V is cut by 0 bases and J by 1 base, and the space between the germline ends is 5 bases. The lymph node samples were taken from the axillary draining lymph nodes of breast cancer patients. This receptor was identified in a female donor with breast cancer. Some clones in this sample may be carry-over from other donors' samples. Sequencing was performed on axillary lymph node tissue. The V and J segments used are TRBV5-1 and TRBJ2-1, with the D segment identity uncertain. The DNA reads TGCGCCAGCAGCTTGGTCGCATCCTACAATGAGCAGTTCTTC. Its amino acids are CASSLVASYNEQFF. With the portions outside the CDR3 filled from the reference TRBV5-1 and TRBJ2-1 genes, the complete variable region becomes KAGVTQTPRYLIKTRGQQVTLSCSPISGHRSVSWYQQTPGQGLQFLFEYFSETQRNKGNFPGRFSGRQFSNSRSEMNVSTLELGDSALYLCASSLVASYNEQFFGPGTRLTVL.